This T cell receptor beta chain originates from a study of PD-L1 blockade in urothelial cancer. Study-wide background: Researchers looked at the blood 3 weeks (second dose) and 6 weeks after treatment began. T cells were recovered from blood samples at a median of roughly 150,000.

This CDR3 is 14 amino acids long. Germline assignment: CDR1 LNHDA and CDR2 SQIVND (reference sequence). Trimming removed 10 bases from V and 3 bases from J, with 18 bases in between. Time point reported: pretreatment peripheral blood. Patients yielded 1 to 8 samples each, pretreatment and on-treatment. Generated by immunoSEQ multiplex PCR, the TCRdb table keeps only in-frame clones and is missing some. The table includes some 100,000 clones, approximately 88% detected once. The source of this sequence is an elderly woman with urothelial cancer. Specimen: PBMCs, collected around atezolizumab (anti-PD-L1) treatment. This rearrangement joins TRBV19 to TRBJ1-1, with D tentatively TRBD1 (6 bases). The CDR3 coding sequence is TGTGCCACCGCAAAGAGGGGGACCGACACTGAAGCTTTCTTT. Translated, it gives CATAKRGTDTEAFF.